A single sample gave rise to the 18 T cell receptor beta chains below, sequenced in a study of a mutant IDH1 vaccine in newly diagnosed glioma. Method: immunoSEQ multiplex PCR; TCRdb's copy keeps in-frame clones and lacks some. The sample has some 48,000 clones, around 80% seen once. Time point defined: week 5, during vaccination. In every dose of vaccine, 300 ug of mutant IDH1 20-mer peptide was given alongside topical imiquimod. Their specific antigens are unknown. The sample was PBMCs, taken from a glioma patient whose treatment included an IDH1 peptide vaccine. These receptors came from a woman aged 40 to 55 with glioma.

The chain joins TRBV5-1 to TRBJ2-7; D may match TRBD1 or TRBD2 (5 bases each). The CDR3 loop spans 13 amino acids. V lost 7 bases and J 0 bases, leaving 11 bases between the germline ends. The V gene's germline CDR1 is SGHRS and CDR2 YFSETQ. CDR3 DNA sequence: TGCGCCAGCGGGGCCGCGGGCTCCTACGAGCAGTACTTC. Residues: CASGAAGSYEQYF.

This chain links TRBV9 with TRBJ1-1; D perhaps matches TRBD1 (6 bases). The germline V and J ends were trimmed by 0 bases and 2 bases, with 17 bases remaining between them. The CDR3 runs to 17 residues. Germline values: CDR1 SGDLS, CDR2 YYNGEE. CDR3 loop: CASSVGHRGGLNTEAFF. For the CDR3, the DNA is TGTGCCAGCAGCGTAGGTCATAGGGGGGGCCTCAACACTGAAGCTTTCTTT.

This clone appeared a single time. The chain joins TRBV6-5 to TRBJ2-5; D not certain. This CDR3 comprises 14 residues. Trimming shortened V by 2 bases and J by 1 base, and 8 bases separated the two germline ends. Germline values: CDR1 MNHEY, CDR2 SVGAGI. The CDR3 region is CASSYRRTQETQYF. The CDR3 DNA sequence: TGTGCCAGCAGTTACAGGCGGACCCAAGAGACCCAGTACTTC.

The V gene is TRBV30, the J gene TRBJ2-7; unclear D gene. The CDR3 is 13 residues long. The germline gives CDR1 GTSNPN, CDR2 SVGIG (reference sequence). V lost 3 bases and J lost 2, with 11 bases in between. CDR3: CAWRGYSTYEQYF. The DNA of the CDR3 is TGTGCCTGGAGAGGATACTCCACCTACGAGCAGTACTTC.

The rearrangement uses TRBV9 and TRBJ2-1; 11 nucleotides align to TRBD2. Germline assignment: CDR1 SGDLS and CDR2 YYNGEE. CDR3 length: 15 residues. With 4 bases clipped from V and 7 bases from J, the junction kept 7 bases outside the gene matches. CDR3 sequence (DNA): TGTGCCAGCAGCCCCGGGGGACTAGCGGTGAATGAGCAGTTCTTC. Protein: CASSPGGLAVNEQFF.

The rearrangement uses TRBV2 and TRBJ1-2; TRBD1 might be the D (6 bases). V lost 4 bases and J lost 4, with 7 bases in between. Germline V gene lookup returns CDR1 SNHLY and CDR2 FYNNEI. The CDR3 runs to 12 residues. The CDR3 bases are TGTGCCAGCAGTGCAGGGGTCTATGGCTACACCTTC. It specifies CASSAGVYGYTF.

The table lists this clone with a count of one. The CDR3 is CASSIDRRTGNEKLFF. The CDR3 DNA reads TGTGCCAGTAGTATAGATCGCCGGACAGGGAATGAAAAACTGTTTTTT. This chain joins TRBV19 and TRBJ1-4, with 8 bases fitting TRBD1. J was trimmed by 5 bases and V by 0 bases; bases with no gene match: 5. Per germline, CDR1 LNHDA and CDR2 SQIVND (reference sequence). The CDR3 loop spans 16 amino acids.

The CDR3 coding sequence is TGTGCCAGTAGTATGGGACGCCCTGGGACCCAGTACTTC. Encoded protein: CASSMGRPGTQYF. The chain has TRBV19 and TRBJ2-5, with D possibly being TRBD1 or TRBD2 (5 bases each). Germline V gene data show CDR1 as LNHDA and CDR2 as SQIVND (reference sequence). This CDR3 has 13 amino acids. Trimming cost V 3 bases and J 7 bases, with 12 bases left between them.

The chain couples TRBV5-4 to TRBJ2-5; weak D call: TRBD1 (5 bases). Germline V gives CDR1 SGHNT, CDR2 YYREEE (reference sequence). The CDR3 contains 15 residues. V lost 3 bases and J lost 3, with 15 bases in between. The CDR3: CASSSRDSSKETQYF. DNA of the CDR3: TGTGCCAGCAGCTCCAGGGATAGCTCTAAAGAGACCCAGTACTTC.

CDR3 sequence reads: CASSLGQGSNYGYTF. The CDR3 DNA follows: TGTGCCAGCAGCTTAGGACAGGGGTCTAACTATGGCTACACCTTC. This rearrangement joins TRBV7-8 to TRBJ1-2, with 8 nucleotides matching TRBD1. Germline CDR1 reads SGHVS; CDR2 reads FQNEAQ. V gave up 1 base and J gave up 0 bases; unmatched junction bases: 1. The CDR3 has 15 residues. The whole variable domain, remainder taken from reference TRBV7-8 and TRBJ1-2, is GAGVSQSPRYKVAKRGQDVALRCDPISGHVSLFWYQQALGQGPEFLTYFQNEAQLDKSGLPSDRFFAERPEGSVSTLKIQRTQQEDSAVYLCASSLGQGSNYGYTFGSGTRLTVV.

The chain recombines TRBV7-8 with TRBJ1-5, with 7 bases lining up with TRBD1. Germline CDR1 reads SGHVS; CDR2 reads FQNEAQ. The CDR3 covers 20 residues. Trimming cost V 0 bases and J 0 bases; bases outside gene matches: 14. The CDR3 here is CASSLAPSTGLLNSNQPQHF. CDR3 DNA: TGTGCCAGCAGCTTAGCGCCTTCGACAGGGCTACTCAATAGCAATCAGCCCCAGCATTTT.

Only one count was recorded for this clone. The CDR3 loop is CASSRDIKQETQYF. In nucleotides, the CDR3 is TGTGCCAGCAGCCGGGACATAAAGCAAGAGACCCAGTACTTC. The genes are TRBV6-5 and TRBJ2-5, with a tentative D call TRBD1 (6 bases). The V end was cut by 6 bases, the J end by 2 bases, with 13 bases between. Germline lookup yields CDR1 MNHEY and CDR2 SVGAGI. The CDR3 runs to 14 residues.

This sequence joins TRBV30 and TRBJ1-3, with D hard to call. This CDR3 spans 11 amino acids. Trimming shortened V by 0 bases and J by 7 bases, and 4 bases separated the two germline ends. Germline CDR1 is GTSNPN and CDR2 is SVGIG (reference sequence). CDR3 region: CAWSVQNTIYF. The CDR3 nucleotides read TGTGCCTGGAGTGTACAGAACACCATATATTTT.

The CDR3 nucleotides are TGTGCCAGCAGCTTAGGGGTAGCGAGTAGCACAGATACGCAGTATTTT. It specifies CASSLGVASSTDTQYF. The chain employs TRBV7-9 and TRBJ2-3; the D gene is possibly TRBD2 (5 bases). The CDR3 sequence is 16 residues long. V gave up 1 base and J gave up 0 bases, with 11 bases separating them. Germline CDR1 is SEHNR and CDR2 is FQNEAQ (reference sequence).

This chain uses TRBV10-2 with TRBJ1-2, with D possibly matching TRBD1 (6 bases). Trimming removed 3 bases at V and 4 bases at J, with 9 bases between. This CDR3 spans 13 amino acids. The germline CDR1 and CDR2 sequences are WSHSY and SAAADI. The CDR3 here is CASSDGQLYGYTF. The CDR3 nucleotides are TGCGCCAGCAGTGACGGACAGCTCTATGGCTACACCTTC.

J is TRBJ1-1 and V is TRBV5-6, with D hard to call. The V and J ends lost 0 bases and 7 bases respectively, with 7 bases between them. This CDR3 comprises 12 residues. Germline V lookup: CDR1 SGHDT, CDR2 YYEEEE. This chain's CDR3 is CASSLGVGEAFF. CDR3 in DNA: TGTGCCAGCAGCTTGGGCGTCGGTGAAGCTTTCTTT.

This chain uses TRBV18 with TRBJ1-3; a possible D gene is TRBD1 (5 bases). Deletions cut 0 bases from V and 3 bases from J, with 9 bases between. Germline lookup yields CDR1 KGHSH and CDR2 LQKENI. The CDR3 is 15 amino acids. The CDR3 spells CASSPPAGIGNTIYF. In DNA, the CDR3 is TGTGCCAGCTCACCACCGGCAGGGATTGGAAACACCATATATTTT.

V gene TRBV18 combines with J gene TRBJ2-2; D gene uncertain. Deletions cut 8 bases from V and 2 bases from J, with 12 bases between. The CDR3 consists of 14 residues. In germline, CDR1 is KGHSH, CDR2 LQKENI. CDR3 protein: CASARAENTGELFF. The CDR3 coding sequence is TGTGCCAGCGCCCGGGCGGAAAACACCGGGGAGCTGTTTTTT.